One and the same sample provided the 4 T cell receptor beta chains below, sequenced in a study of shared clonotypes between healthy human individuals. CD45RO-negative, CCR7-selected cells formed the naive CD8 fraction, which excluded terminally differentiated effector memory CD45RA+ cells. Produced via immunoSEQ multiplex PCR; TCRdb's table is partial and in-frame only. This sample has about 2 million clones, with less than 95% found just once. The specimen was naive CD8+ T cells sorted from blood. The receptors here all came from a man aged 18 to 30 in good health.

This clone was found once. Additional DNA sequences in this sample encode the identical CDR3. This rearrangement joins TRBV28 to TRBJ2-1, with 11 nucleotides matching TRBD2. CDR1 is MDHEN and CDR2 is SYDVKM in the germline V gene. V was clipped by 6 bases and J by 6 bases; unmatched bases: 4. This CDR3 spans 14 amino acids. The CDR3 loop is CASRLAGGSNEQFF. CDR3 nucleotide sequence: TGTGCCAGCAGGCTAGCGGGGGGCTCCAATGAGCAGTTCTTC.

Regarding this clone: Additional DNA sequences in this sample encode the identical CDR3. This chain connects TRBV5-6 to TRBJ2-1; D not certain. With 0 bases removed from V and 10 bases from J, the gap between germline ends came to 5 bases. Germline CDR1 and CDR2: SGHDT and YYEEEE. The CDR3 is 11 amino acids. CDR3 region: CASSLEGEQFF. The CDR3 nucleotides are TGTGCCAGCAGCTTGGAAGGGGAGCAGTTCTTC.

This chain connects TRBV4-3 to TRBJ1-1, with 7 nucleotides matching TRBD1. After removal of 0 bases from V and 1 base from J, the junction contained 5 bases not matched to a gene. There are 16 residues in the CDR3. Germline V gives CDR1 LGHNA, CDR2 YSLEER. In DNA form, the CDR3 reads TGCGCCAGCAGCCAAGACCCCAGGGGGGGGAACACTGAAGCTTTCTTT. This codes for CASSQDPRGGNTEAFF.

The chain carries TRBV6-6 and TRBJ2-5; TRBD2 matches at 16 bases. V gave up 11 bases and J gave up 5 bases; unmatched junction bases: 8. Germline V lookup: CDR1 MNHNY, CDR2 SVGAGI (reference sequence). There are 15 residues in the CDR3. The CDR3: CASGLAGGLGETQYF. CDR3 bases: TGTGCCTCGGGACTAGCGGGAGGGCTGGGGGAGACCCAGTACTTC.